A selection of T cell receptor beta chains follows, all from one sample in a study of T-cell memory formation after mild COVID-19. TCRdb re-called the 5' RACE reads with MiXCR, one entry per CDR3 protein. The sample yields roughly 510,000 distinct CDR3 sequences, roughly 17% seen once. The sample taken for sequencing was PBMCs or a T cell subset sorted from them (not recorded which). The receptors were sampled from an adult woman who had mild COVID-19 (a few samples of this study predate the infection). Cell type and time point are not known. Both conserved end residues are part of each CDR3. The D gene is left open where the match is weak. The size of a clone is reported for some rows only, either as once, few or many, or as a class for expanded clones.

V gene: TRBV3-1
D gene: TRBD1
J gene: TRBJ1-1
clone size: -
CDR3 protein: CASSQGQGGEAFF
CDR3 DNA: TGTGCCAGCAGCCAAGGACAGGGGGGAGAAGCTTTCTTT

V gene: TRBV7-9
D gene: -
J gene: TRBJ2-1
clone size: -
CDR3 protein: CASSFSARSYNEQFF
CDR3 DNA: TGTGCCAGCAGCTTCTCTGCGAGGTCCTACAATGAGCAGTTCTTC

V gene: TRBV29-1
D gene: TRBD1
J gene: TRBJ2-7
clone size: few
CDR3 protein: CSYRQGSSYEQYF
CDR3 DNA: TGCAGTTATAGACAGGGGAGCTCCTACGAGCAGTACTTC

V gene: TRBV12-3/TRBV12-4
D gene: TRBD2
J gene: TRBJ2-1
clone size: many
CDR3 protein: CASSHPSGRVPKSYNEQFF
CDR3 DNA: TGTGCCAGCAGTCACCCTAGCGGGAGGGTCCCCAAATCCTACAATGAGCAGTTCTTC

V gene: TRBV6-2/TRBV6-3
D gene: -
J gene: TRBJ2-1
clone size: -
CDR3 protein: CASRDSLNEQFF
CDR3 DNA: TGTGCCAGCAGGGACAGCCTAAATGAGCAGTTCTTC

V gene: TRBV12-3/TRBV12-4
D gene: -
J gene: TRBJ2-7
clone size: -
CDR3 protein: CASRDSQDYEQYF
CDR3 DNA: TGTGCCAGCAGGGACAGTCAAGACTACGAGCAGTACTTC

V gene: TRBV20-1
D gene: -
J gene: TRBJ2-7
clone size: few
CDR3 protein: CSASWAHRGNTYEQYF
CDR3 DNA: TGCAGTGCCTCATGGGCCCACCGGGGCAACACCTACGAGCAGTACTTC

V gene: TRBV27
D gene: TRBD1
J gene: TRBJ1-2
clone size: -
CDR3 protein: CASRLGQAWGGYTF
CDR3 DNA: TGTGCCAGCAGACTTGGACAGGCCTGGGGTGGCTACACCTTC

V gene: TRBV12-3/TRBV12-4
D gene: -
J gene: TRBJ1-2
clone size: once
CDR3 protein: CASSGEGHTF
CDR3 DNA: TGTGCCAGCAGTGGAGAGGGTCACACCTTC

V gene: TRBV5-1
D gene: -
J gene: TRBJ1-1
clone size: -
CDR3 protein: CASSWGTAHTEAFF
CDR3 DNA: TGCGCCAGCAGCTGGGGTACAGCTCACACTGAAGCTTTCTTT

V gene: TRBV2
D gene: -
J gene: TRBJ2-2
clone size: -
CDR3 protein: CASRLTGELFF
CDR3 DNA: TGTGCCAGCAGGCTCACCGGGGAGCTGTTTTTT

V gene: TRBV5-6
D gene: -
J gene: TRBJ2-2
clone size: -
CDR3 protein: CASSQLTTANTGELFF
CDR3 DNA: TGTGCCAGCAGCCAACTTACTACAGCTAACACCGGGGAGCTGTTTTTT

V gene: TRBV25-1
D gene: TRBD1
J gene: TRBJ2-3
clone size: -
CDR3 protein: CASHDRGRADTQYF
CDR3 DNA: TGTGCCAGCCATGACAGGGGGCGAGCAGATACGCAGTATTTT

V gene: TRBV6-1
D gene: -
J gene: TRBJ1-1
clone size: few
CDR3 protein: CASSGGGREAFF
CDR3 DNA: TGTGCCAGCAGTGGAGGAGGCCGGGAAGCTTTCTTT

V gene: TRBV19
D gene: TRBD1
J gene: TRBJ2-1
clone size: few
CDR3 protein: CASSIRGQYHEQFF
CDR3 DNA: TGTGCCAGTAGTATAAGGGGACAGTATCATGAGCAGTTCTTC

V gene: TRBV7-9
D gene: -
J gene: TRBJ2-5
clone size: few
CDR3 protein: CASSLAPAAIETQYF
CDR3 DNA: TGTGCCAGCAGCTTAGCTCCTGCAGCGATAGAGACCCAGTACTTC

V gene: TRBV4-1
D gene: -
J gene: TRBJ2-2
clone size: few
CDR3 protein: CASSQELYTGELFF
CDR3 DNA: TGCGCCAGCAGCCAAGAGCTTTACACCGGGGAGCTGTTTTTT

V gene: TRBV24-1
D gene: -
J gene: TRBJ2-1
clone size: -
CDR3 protein: CATSDFRPEQFF
CDR3 DNA: TGTGCCACCAGTGATTTTCGCCCGGAGCAGTTCTTC

V gene: TRBV12-3/TRBV12-4
D gene: -
J gene: TRBJ1-4
clone size: -
CDR3 protein: CASSFAGPNEKLFF
CDR3 DNA: TGTGCCAGCAGTTTTGCAGGGCCGAATGAAAAACTGTTTTTT

V gene: TRBV2
D gene: TRBD1
J gene: TRBJ1-6
clone size: many
CDR3 protein: CASRADRVDNSPLHF
CDR3 DNA: TGTGCCAGCAGAGCAGACAGGGTAGATAATTCACCCCTCCACTTT

V gene: TRBV5-1
D gene: TRBD2
J gene: TRBJ2-3
clone size: few
CDR3 protein: CASSSLAGGRGQDTQYF
CDR3 DNA: TGCGCCAGCAGCTCACTAGCGGGAGGACGGGGCCAGGATACGCAGTATTTT

V gene: TRBV7-9
D gene: TRBD1
J gene: TRBJ1-3
clone size: -
CDR3 protein: CASSTRTTGAGNTIYF
CDR3 DNA: TGTGCCAGCAGCACACGCACCACAGGGGCTGGAAACACCATATATTTT

V gene: TRBV15
D gene: TRBD2
J gene: TRBJ2-7
clone size: few
CDR3 protein: CATSTRATSGEHYEQYF
CDR3 DNA: TGTGCCACCAGCACCCGAGCGACTAGCGGGGAACACTACGAGCAGTACTTC

V gene: TRBV9
D gene: -
J gene: TRBJ2-1
clone size: -
CDR3 protein: CASSAASVAKGRWGNEQFF
CDR3 DNA: TGTGCCAGCAGCGCGGCGAGCGTTGCAAAGGGGAGGTGGGGCAATGAGCAGTTCTTC

V gene: TRBV27
D gene: -
J gene: TRBJ1-5
clone size: -
CDR3 protein: CASRRRGGNVNQPQHF
CDR3 DNA: TGTGCCAGCAGGAGGCGGGGGGGCAATGTCAATCAGCCCCAGCATTTT

V gene: TRBV9
D gene: -
J gene: TRBJ2-3
clone size: -
CDR3 protein: CASGQPHSGDTQYF
CDR3 DNA: TGTGCCAGCGGACAACCGCACAGTGGAGATACGCAGTATTTT

V gene: TRBV14
D gene: TRBD1
J gene: TRBJ2-7
clone size: -
CDR3 protein: CASSHPPGTGWYEQYF
CDR3 DNA: TGTGCCAGCAGCCATCCGCCAGGGACAGGTTGGTACGAGCAGTACTTC

V gene: TRBV27
D gene: TRBD2
J gene: TRBJ2-1
clone size: few
CDR3 protein: CASRIRLAGGPFGDNEQFF
CDR3 DNA: TGTGCCAGCAGGATTCGACTAGCGGGAGGGCCCTTTGGAGACAATGAGCAGTTCTTC

V gene: TRBV5-4
D gene: TRBD2
J gene: TRBJ2-2
clone size: few
CDR3 protein: CASSYGLAGGSTGELFF
CDR3 DNA: TGTGCCAGCAGTTACGGACTAGCGGGGGGATCAACCGGGGAGCTGTTTTTT

V gene: TRBV7-9
D gene: -
J gene: TRBJ1-2
clone size: -
CDR3 protein: CASSRNRQEGYTF
CDR3 DNA: TGTGCCAGCAGCCGAAATCGACAGGAAGGCTACACCTTC

V gene: TRBV6-4
D gene: -
J gene: TRBJ2-3
clone size: -
CDR3 protein: CASRGAGTHTQYF
CDR3 DNA: TGTGCCAGCAGAGGAGCCGGGACCCATACGCAGTATTTT

V gene: TRBV15
D gene: TRBD2
J gene: TRBJ2-1
clone size: few
CDR3 protein: CATSRELGSGRAVGHEQFF
CDR3 DNA: TGTGCCACCAGCAGAGAACTGGGCAGCGGGAGGGCCGTGGGGCATGAGCAGTTCTTC

V gene: TRBV7-3
D gene: -
J gene: TRBJ2-3
clone size: few
CDR3 protein: CASSLTIGDTQYF
CDR3 DNA: TGTGCCAGCAGCTTAACGATAGGGGATACGCAGTATTTT

V gene: TRBV12-3/TRBV12-4
D gene: TRBD1
J gene: TRBJ1-1
clone size: -
CDR3 protein: CASRSGTGAEAFF
CDR3 DNA: TGTGCCAGCAGGTCCGGGACAGGGGCTGAAGCTTTCTTT

V gene: TRBV4-3
D gene: TRBD1
J gene: TRBJ2-1
clone size: many
CDR3 protein: CASSRTGGRSYNEQFF
CDR3 DNA: TGCGCCAGCAGCCGAACAGGGGGCCGGTCCTACAATGAGCAGTTCTTC

V gene: TRBV7-9
D gene: TRBD1
J gene: TRBJ1-4
clone size: few
CDR3 protein: CASSWGQRHEKLFF
CDR3 DNA: TGTGCCAGCAGCTGGGGACAGAGACATGAAAAACTGTTTTTT

V gene: TRBV9
D gene: -
J gene: TRBJ1-6
clone size: few
CDR3 protein: CASSVAGSSYNSPLHF
CDR3 DNA: TGTGCCAGCAGCGTAGCCGGGAGCTCCTATAATTCACCCCTCCACTTT

V gene: TRBV30
D gene: -
J gene: TRBJ1-3
clone size: few
CDR3 protein: CAWSGGISPGDTIYF
CDR3 DNA: TGTGCCTGGAGCGGGGGTATTTCCCCGGGGGACACCATATATTTT

V gene: TRBV4-1
D gene: TRBD2
J gene: TRBJ2-1
clone size: -
CDR3 protein: CASSQVTSGAIGGQFF
CDR3 DNA: TGCGCCAGCAGCCAAGTCACTAGCGGGGCCATCGGTGGGCAGTTCTTC

V gene: TRBV6-2/TRBV6-3
D gene: -
J gene: TRBJ2-1
clone size: -
CDR3 protein: CASSNPIRNEQFF
CDR3 DNA: TGTGCCAGCAGTAACCCTATACGAAATGAGCAGTTCTTC

V gene: TRBV5-5
D gene: -
J gene: TRBJ2-7
clone size: few
CDR3 protein: CASSPEGVRGAEQYF
CDR3 DNA: TGTGCCAGCAGCCCCGAAGGTGTCAGGGGGGCCGAGCAGTACTTC

V gene: TRBV11-3
D gene: -
J gene: TRBJ2-1
clone size: -
CDR3 protein: CASSLWGAQNINNEQFF
CDR3 DNA: TGTGCCAGCAGCCTCTGGGGTGCACAGAACATTAACAATGAGCAGTTCTTC

V gene: TRBV12-3/TRBV12-4
D gene: TRBD1
J gene: TRBJ1-6
clone size: -
CDR3 protein: CASSLGTGGGNSPLHF
CDR3 DNA: TGTGCCAGCAGTTTAGGGACAGGGGGGGGAAATTCACCCCTCCACTTT

V gene: TRBV9
D gene: -
J gene: TRBJ1-1
clone size: -
CDR3 protein: CASSPSPGGLTEAFF
CDR3 DNA: TGTGCCAGCAGCCCCAGCCCGGGGGGACTTACTGAAGCTTTCTTT

V gene: TRBV24-1
D gene: -
J gene: TRBJ2-3
clone size: -
CDR3 protein: CATSDFGGSTDTQYF
CDR3 DNA: TGTGCCACCAGTGATTTTGGCGGCTCTACGGATACGCAGTATTTT

V gene: TRBV4-1
D gene: -
J gene: TRBJ2-5
clone size: -
CDR3 protein: CASSQGLIETQYF
CDR3 DNA: TGCGCCAGCAGCCAGGGATTGATCGAGACCCAGTACTTC

V gene: TRBV5-1
D gene: TRBD2
J gene: TRBJ2-1
clone size: -
CDR3 protein: CASLEVSGSRNEQFF
CDR3 DNA: TGCGCCAGCCTAGAGGTTAGCGGGAGTCGCAATGAGCAGTTCTTC

V gene: TRBV5-1
D gene: TRBD1
J gene: TRBJ1-1
clone size: few
CDR3 protein: CASSPRDRLEAASLGAFF
CDR3 DNA: TGCGCCAGCAGCCCACGGGACAGGCTTGAAGCTGCATCTCTTGGAGCTTTCTTT